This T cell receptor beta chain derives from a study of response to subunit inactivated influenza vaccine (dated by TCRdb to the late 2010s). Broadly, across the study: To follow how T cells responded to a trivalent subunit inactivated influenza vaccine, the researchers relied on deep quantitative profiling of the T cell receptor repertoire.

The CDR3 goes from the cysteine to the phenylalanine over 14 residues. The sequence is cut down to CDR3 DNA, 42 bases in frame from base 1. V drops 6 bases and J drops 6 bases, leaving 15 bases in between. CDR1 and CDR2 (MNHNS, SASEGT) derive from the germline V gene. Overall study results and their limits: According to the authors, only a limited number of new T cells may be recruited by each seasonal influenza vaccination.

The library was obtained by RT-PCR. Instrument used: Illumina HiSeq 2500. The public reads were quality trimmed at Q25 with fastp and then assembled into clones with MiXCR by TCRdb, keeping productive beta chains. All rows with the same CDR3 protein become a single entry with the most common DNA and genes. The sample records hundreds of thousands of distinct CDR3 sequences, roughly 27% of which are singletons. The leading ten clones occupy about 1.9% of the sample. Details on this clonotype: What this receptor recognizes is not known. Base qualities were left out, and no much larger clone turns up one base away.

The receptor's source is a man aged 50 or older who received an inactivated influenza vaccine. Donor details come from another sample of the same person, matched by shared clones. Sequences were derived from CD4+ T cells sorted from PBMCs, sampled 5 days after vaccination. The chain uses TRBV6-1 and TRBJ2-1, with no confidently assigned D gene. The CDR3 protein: CASSPFDRFNEQFF. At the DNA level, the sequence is TGTGCCAGCAGCCCCTTCGATAGGTTCAATGAGCAGTTCTTC.